These T cell receptor beta chains were read from a single sample in a study of vaccination and CD4 T cells after COVID-19. These receptors lack a known antigen. TCRdb reprocessed the PCR reads via MiXCR and lists one record per CDR3 protein. The table includes some 14,000 distinct CDR3 sequences, 40% to 65% detected once. The specimen comprised CD4+ T cells from blood, cultured in vitro, sampled before SARS-CoV-2 vaccination. All receptors derive from a human donor who had recovered from COVID-19. CDR3s include the opening cysteine and the closing phenylalanine or tryptophan. The order of the fields is clone size, J gene, V gene, D gene, CDR3 DNA, CDR3 protein. D genes are given only for firm matches. Not every row has a clone size; where given, it reads once, few, many or a size class.

abundance: -; j_gene: TRBJ2-3; v_gene: TRBV7-2; d_gene: -; CDR3nt: TGTGCCAGCAGCTTACGGAGCGGCACAGATACGCAGTATTTT; CDR3aa: CASSLRSGTDTQYF
abundance: -; j_gene: TRBJ1-2; v_gene: TRBV21-1; d_gene: -; CDR3nt: TGTGCCAGCAACTCCCCCCCCGCGTCCCCTTATGGCTACACCTTC; CDR3aa: CASNSPPASPYGYTF
abundance: -; j_gene: TRBJ1-6; v_gene: TRBV7-6; d_gene: -; CDR3nt: TGTGCCAGCAGCAAAACAGGAACTTATAATTCACCCCTCCACTTT; CDR3aa: CASSKTGTYNSPLHF
abundance: -; j_gene: TRBJ2-7; v_gene: TRBV7-8; d_gene: -; CDR3nt: TGTGCCAGCAGCTTTTCGAGCTCCTACGAGCAGTACTTC; CDR3aa: CASSFSSSYEQYF
abundance: -; j_gene: TRBJ1-2; v_gene: TRBV20-1; d_gene: -; CDR3nt: TGCAGTGCCACCGGGACCGCGGCTTCTAACTATGGCTACACCTTC; CDR3aa: CSATGTAASNYGYTF
abundance: -; j_gene: TRBJ2-4; v_gene: TRBV28; d_gene: -; CDR3nt: TGTGCCGCAGGCCTGCACCTAGCCAAAAACATTCAGTACTTC; CDR3aa: CAAGLHLAKNIQYF
abundance: -; j_gene: TRBJ2-4; v_gene: TRBV29-1; d_gene: -; CDR3nt: TGCAGCGTTGAAGGGGACTTCACCAACATTCAGTACTTC; CDR3aa: CSVEGDFTNIQYF
abundance: -; j_gene: TRBJ1-2; v_gene: TRBV5-6; d_gene: -; CDR3nt: TGTGCCAGCAGCTTGGCGGTGGCTCCGGCGGGTGGGGGCTACACCTTC; CDR3aa: CASSLAVAPAGGGYTF
abundance: -; j_gene: TRBJ2-6; v_gene: TRBV7-3; d_gene: -; CDR3nt: TGTGCCAGCAGTGTAAGTGCGGGACAAGGGGCCAACGTCCTGACTTTC; CDR3aa: CASSVSAGQGANVLTF
abundance: -; j_gene: TRBJ2-2; v_gene: TRBV6-4; d_gene: -; CDR3nt: TGTGCCAGCAGTGACTCGACTAGCACCGGGGAGCTGTTTTTT; CDR3aa: CASSDSTSTGELFF
abundance: -; j_gene: TRBJ1-1; v_gene: TRBV27; d_gene: TRBD1; CDR3nt: TGTGCCAGCAGTTTATTCGTGAGGAGGGGGCGCAAAGTGAACACTGAAGCTTTCTTT; CDR3aa: CASSLFVRRGRKVNTEAFF
abundance: -; j_gene: TRBJ2-5; v_gene: TRBV6-1; d_gene: TRBD2; CDR3nt: TGTGCCAGCAGTGAAGCTCCTAGCGGCCCCCAAGAGACCCAGTACTTC; CDR3aa: CASSEAPSGPQETQYF
abundance: -; j_gene: TRBJ2-7; v_gene: TRBV20-1; d_gene: TRBD2; CDR3nt: TGCAGTGCTCGACTAGCAAATTCCCACGAGCAGTACTTC; CDR3aa: CSARLANSHEQYF
abundance: -; j_gene: TRBJ2-6; v_gene: TRBV6-2/TRBV6-3; d_gene: -; CDR3nt: TGTGCCAGCAGTTACTCTGAAGGGTCTGGGGCCAACGTCCTGACTTTC; CDR3aa: CASSYSEGSGANVLTF
abundance: few; j_gene: TRBJ1-1; v_gene: TRBV15; d_gene: -; CDR3nt: TGTGCCACCAGCAGAGATTTGCCAGGGTGGAACACTGAAGCTTTCTTT; CDR3aa: CATSRDLPGWNTEAFF
abundance: few; j_gene: TRBJ1-2; v_gene: TRBV6-2/TRBV6-3; d_gene: TRBD1; CDR3nt: TGTGCCAGCAGTCCGGGACAGGGGAATTATGGCTACACCTTC; CDR3aa: CASSPGQGNYGYTF
abundance: few; j_gene: TRBJ1-5; v_gene: TRBV30; d_gene: -; CDR3nt: TGTGCCTGGAGTGTAGGATCGGCAGGCAATCAGCCCCAGCATTTT; CDR3aa: CAWSVGSAGNQPQHF
abundance: -; j_gene: TRBJ1-1; v_gene: TRBV6-5; d_gene: -; CDR3nt: TGTGCCAGCAGTTACACTGGACGGTCAAACACTGAAGCTTTCTTT; CDR3aa: CASSYTGRSNTEAFF
abundance: -; j_gene: TRBJ2-2; v_gene: TRBV15; d_gene: -; CDR3nt: TGTGCCACCAGCAGAGTTCGTGGGGGCTCGGGGGAGCTGTTTTTT; CDR3aa: CATSRVRGGSGELFF
abundance: -; j_gene: TRBJ1-1; v_gene: TRBV7-9; d_gene: -; CDR3nt: TGTACCAGCGTCGGGCAGGGAAACACTGAAGCTTTCTTT; CDR3aa: CTSVGQGNTEAFF
abundance: -; j_gene: TRBJ2-1; v_gene: TRBV6-1; d_gene: TRBD2; CDR3nt: TGTGCCAGCATAGGTATTAGCGGGAGGAGGTACAATGAGCAGTTCTTC; CDR3aa: CASIGISGRRYNEQFF
abundance: few; j_gene: TRBJ1-1; v_gene: TRBV6-1; d_gene: -; CDR3nt: TGTGCCAGCAGTGGAGGGGGGACTGGAGCTTTCTTT; CDR3aa: CASSGGGTGAFF
abundance: -; j_gene: TRBJ2-5; v_gene: TRBV7-8; d_gene: -; CDR3nt: TGTGCCAGCAGCTTAGCATCTAGTATGGAGACCCAGTACTTC; CDR3aa: CASSLASSMETQYF
abundance: few; j_gene: TRBJ1-6; v_gene: TRBV20-1; d_gene: -; CDR3nt: TGCAGTGCCCCGGACAGTCTAAATTCACCCCTCCACTTT; CDR3aa: CSAPDSLNSPLHF
abundance: -; j_gene: TRBJ2-1; v_gene: TRBV6-1; d_gene: TRBD1; CDR3nt: TGTGCCAGCAGTCTCAGGGGGCTCTCCTACAATGAGCAGTTCTTC; CDR3aa: CASSLRGLSYNEQFF
abundance: -; j_gene: TRBJ2-5; v_gene: TRBV2; d_gene: -; CDR3nt: TGTGCCAGCAACGTCCGGGGCGGAGCCCTAGAGACCCAGTACTTC; CDR3aa: CASNVRGGALETQYF
abundance: once; j_gene: TRBJ2-7; v_gene: TRBV6-1; d_gene: -; CDR3nt: TGTGCCAGCAAGGGGCAGGGAATCTCCTACGAGCAGTACTTC; CDR3aa: CASKGQGISYEQYF
abundance: few; j_gene: TRBJ2-7; v_gene: TRBV27; d_gene: TRBD2; CDR3nt: TGTGCCAGCAAAGGACTAGCGGGCCCCTACGAGCAGTACTTC; CDR3aa: CASKGLAGPYEQYF
abundance: -; j_gene: TRBJ1-5; v_gene: TRBV20-1; d_gene: TRBD1; CDR3nt: TGCAGTGCTAGAGCCTTAAGTTCGGACAGGGTCAATCAGCCCCAGCATTTT; CDR3aa: CSARALSSDRVNQPQHF
abundance: few; j_gene: TRBJ2-2; v_gene: TRBV6-2/TRBV6-3; d_gene: TRBD1; CDR3nt: TGTGCCAGCAGTAGGACAGGGGAGAACACCGGGGAGCTGTTTTTT; CDR3aa: CASSRTGENTGELFF
abundance: -; j_gene: TRBJ1-4; v_gene: TRBV27; d_gene: -; CDR3nt: TGTGCCAGTACGGGAGGGGGGGTCGGTGAAAAACTGTTTTTT; CDR3aa: CASTGGGVGEKLFF
abundance: -; j_gene: TRBJ2-4; v_gene: TRBV20-1; d_gene: -; CDR3nt: TGCAGTGCTAACAAAGCCCAAACAGGTGGCCTAGCCAAAAACATTCAGTACTTC; CDR3aa: CSANKAQTGGLAKNIQYF
abundance: -; j_gene: TRBJ2-3; v_gene: TRBV20-1; d_gene: TRBD2; CDR3nt: TGCAGTGCAACTGGACTAGCGGGAATGACAGATACGCAGTATTTT; CDR3aa: CSATGLAGMTDTQYF
abundance: -; j_gene: TRBJ2-1; v_gene: TRBV2; d_gene: TRBD1; CDR3nt: TGTGCCAGCAGTGCGACCGTGTGGACAGGGGCTGACAATGAGCAGTTCTTC; CDR3aa: CASSATVWTGADNEQFF
abundance: -; j_gene: TRBJ2-1; v_gene: TRBV20-1; d_gene: -; CDR3nt: TGCAGTGCCTCTCATACACGGGGTCCAGATGAGCAGTTCTTC; CDR3aa: CSASHTRGPDEQFF
abundance: few; j_gene: TRBJ1-5; v_gene: TRBV12-3/TRBV12-4; d_gene: -; CDR3nt: TGTGCCAGCAGCTTAGCTAGGGATCAGCCCCAGCATTTT; CDR3aa: CASSLARDQPQHF
abundance: -; j_gene: TRBJ2-7; v_gene: TRBV4-2; d_gene: TRBD1; CDR3nt: TGTGCCAGCAGCCAAGCTACGGGGACAGTCTTCTACGAGCAGTACTTC; CDR3aa: CASSQATGTVFYEQYF
abundance: -; j_gene: TRBJ2-4; v_gene: TRBV7-8; d_gene: -; CDR3nt: TGTGCCAGCAGCTTAGTGAATAAAGGGGGAGGCGGCATTCAGTACTTC; CDR3aa: CASSLVNKGGGGIQYF
abundance: few; j_gene: TRBJ2-1; v_gene: TRBV7-2; d_gene: -; CDR3nt: TGTGCCAGCAGCTTTCGAAGGTACAATGAGCAGTTCTTC; CDR3aa: CASSFRRYNEQFF
abundance: -; j_gene: TRBJ1-6; v_gene: TRBV28; d_gene: TRBD1; CDR3nt: TGTGCCACCTTGAACAGGGGTTATAATTCACCCCTCCACTTT; CDR3aa: CATLNRGYNSPLHF
abundance: few; j_gene: TRBJ2-3; v_gene: TRBV19; d_gene: TRBD2; CDR3nt: TGTGCCAGTAGTAACAGCGGGAGGGCCCCAGATACGCAGTATTTT; CDR3aa: CASSNSGRAPDTQYF
abundance: few; j_gene: TRBJ2-5; v_gene: TRBV20-1; d_gene: TRBD2; CDR3nt: TGCAGTGCTACGGCACCGGGACTAGCGGAAGAGACCCAGTACTTC; CDR3aa: CSATAPGLAEETQYF